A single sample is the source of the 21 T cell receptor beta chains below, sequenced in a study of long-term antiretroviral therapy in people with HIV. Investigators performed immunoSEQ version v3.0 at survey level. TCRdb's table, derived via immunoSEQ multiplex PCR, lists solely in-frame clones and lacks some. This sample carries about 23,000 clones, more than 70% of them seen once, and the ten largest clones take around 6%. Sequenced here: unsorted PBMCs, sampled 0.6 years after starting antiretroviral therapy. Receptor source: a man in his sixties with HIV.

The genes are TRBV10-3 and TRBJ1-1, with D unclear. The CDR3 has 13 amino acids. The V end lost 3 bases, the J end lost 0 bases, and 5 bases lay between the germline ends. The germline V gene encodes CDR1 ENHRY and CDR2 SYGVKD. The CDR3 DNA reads TGTGCCATCAGTGATGGGTTGAACACTGAAGCTTTCTTT. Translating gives CAISDGLNTEAFF.

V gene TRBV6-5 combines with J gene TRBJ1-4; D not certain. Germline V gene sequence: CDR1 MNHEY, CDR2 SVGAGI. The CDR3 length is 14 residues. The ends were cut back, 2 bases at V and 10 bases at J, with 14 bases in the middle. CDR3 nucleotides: TGTGCCAGCAGTTACGGCGCACAAAGTGGAAAACTGTTTTTT. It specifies CASSYGAQSGKLFF.

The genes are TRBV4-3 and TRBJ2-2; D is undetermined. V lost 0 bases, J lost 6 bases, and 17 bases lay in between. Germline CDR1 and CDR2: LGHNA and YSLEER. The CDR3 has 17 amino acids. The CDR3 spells CASSQDVRSAAAGELFF. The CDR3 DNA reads TGCGCCAGCAGCCAAGATGTTCGAAGTGCAGCCGCCGGGGAGCTGTTTTTT.

In DNA form, the CDR3 reads TGTGCCTGGAATCTGGCGGTTAACTCCTACGAGCAGTACTTC. As protein: CAWNLAVNSYEQYF. The V call is TRBV30, the J call TRBJ2-7, with no clear D. V was cut by 4 bases and J by 0 bases, with 13 bases left in between. Germline V gene lookup returns CDR1 GTSNPN and CDR2 SVGIG (reference sequence). The CDR3 totals 14 residues.

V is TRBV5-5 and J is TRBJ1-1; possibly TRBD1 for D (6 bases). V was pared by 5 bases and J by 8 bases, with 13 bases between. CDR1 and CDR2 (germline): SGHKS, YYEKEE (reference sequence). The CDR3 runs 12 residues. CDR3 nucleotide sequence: TGTGCCAGCAGACTTACTCAGGGGGAAGCTTTCTTT. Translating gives CASRLTQGEAFF.

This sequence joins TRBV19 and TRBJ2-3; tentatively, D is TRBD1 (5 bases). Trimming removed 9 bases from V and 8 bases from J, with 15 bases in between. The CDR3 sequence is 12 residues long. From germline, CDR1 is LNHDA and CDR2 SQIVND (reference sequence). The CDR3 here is CASRGDGATQYF. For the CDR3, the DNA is TGTGCCAGCCGAGGCGATGGGGCTACGCAGTATTTT. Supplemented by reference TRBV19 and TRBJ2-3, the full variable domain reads DGGITQSPKYLFRKEGQNVTLSCEQNLNHDAMYWYRQDPGQGLRLIYYSQIVNDFQKGDIAEGYSVSREKKESFPLTVTSAQKNPTAFYLCASRGDGATQYFGPGTRLTVL.

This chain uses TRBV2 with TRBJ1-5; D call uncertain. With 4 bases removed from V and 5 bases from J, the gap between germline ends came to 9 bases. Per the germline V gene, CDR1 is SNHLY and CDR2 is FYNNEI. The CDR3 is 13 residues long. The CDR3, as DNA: TGTGCCAGCAGTGGGTTCGGGGATCAGCCCCAGCATTTT. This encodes CASSGFGDQPQHF.

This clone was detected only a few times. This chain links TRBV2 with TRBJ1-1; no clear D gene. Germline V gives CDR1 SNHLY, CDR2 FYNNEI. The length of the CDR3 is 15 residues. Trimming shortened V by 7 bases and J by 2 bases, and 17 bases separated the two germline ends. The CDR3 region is CASTVESSGNTEAFF. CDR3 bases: TGTGCCAGCACTGTAGAGTCGTCGGGTAACACTGAAGCTTTCTTT.

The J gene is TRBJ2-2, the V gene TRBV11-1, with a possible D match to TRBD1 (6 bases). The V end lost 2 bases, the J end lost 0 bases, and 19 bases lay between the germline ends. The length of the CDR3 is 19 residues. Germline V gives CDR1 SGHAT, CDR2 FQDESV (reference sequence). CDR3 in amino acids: CASSLIPPTGRANTGELFF. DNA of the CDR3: TGTGCCAGCAGCTTAATCCCTCCGACAGGTCGAGCGAACACCGGGGAGCTGTTTTTT.

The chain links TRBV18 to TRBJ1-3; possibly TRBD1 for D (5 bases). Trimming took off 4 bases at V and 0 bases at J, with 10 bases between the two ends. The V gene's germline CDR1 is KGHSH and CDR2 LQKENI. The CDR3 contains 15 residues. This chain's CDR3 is CASSRPGTSGNTIYF. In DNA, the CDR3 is TGTGCCAGCTCACGGCCGGGGACCTCTGGAAACACCATATATTTT.

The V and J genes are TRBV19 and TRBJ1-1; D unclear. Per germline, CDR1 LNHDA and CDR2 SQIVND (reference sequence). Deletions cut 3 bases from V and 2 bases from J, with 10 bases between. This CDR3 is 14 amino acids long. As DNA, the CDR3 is TGTGCCAGTAGTATCTCCCAAACTAACACTGAAGCTTTCTTT. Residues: CASSISQTNTEAFF.

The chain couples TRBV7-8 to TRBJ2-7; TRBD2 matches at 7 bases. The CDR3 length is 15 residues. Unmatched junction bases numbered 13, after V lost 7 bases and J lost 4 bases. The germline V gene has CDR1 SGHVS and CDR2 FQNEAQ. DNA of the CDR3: TGTGCCAGCACCAGTCCTAAACTAGCGAGGTACGAGCAGTACTTC. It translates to CASTSPKLARYEQYF.

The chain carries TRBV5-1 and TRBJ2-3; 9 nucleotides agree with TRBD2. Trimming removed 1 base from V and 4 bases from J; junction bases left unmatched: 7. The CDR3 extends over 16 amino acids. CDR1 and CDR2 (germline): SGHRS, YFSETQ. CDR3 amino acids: CASSLTRGGASDTQYF. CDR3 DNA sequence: TGCGCCAGCAGCTTGACTCGCGGGGGGGCCTCAGATACGCAGTATTTT.

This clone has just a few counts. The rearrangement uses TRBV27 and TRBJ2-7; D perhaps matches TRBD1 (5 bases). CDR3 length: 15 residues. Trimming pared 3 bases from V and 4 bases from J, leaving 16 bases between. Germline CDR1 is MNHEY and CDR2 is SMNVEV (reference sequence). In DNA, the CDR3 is TGTGCCAGCAGTTTGCGGTCTGGCAGGGCTTACGAGCAGTACTTC. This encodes CASSLRSGRAYEQYF.

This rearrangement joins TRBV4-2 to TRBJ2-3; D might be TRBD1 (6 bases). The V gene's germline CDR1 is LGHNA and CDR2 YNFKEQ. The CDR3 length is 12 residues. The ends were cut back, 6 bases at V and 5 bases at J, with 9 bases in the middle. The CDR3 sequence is CASRGQGDTQYF. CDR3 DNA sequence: TGTGCCAGCAGGGGACAAGGAGATACGCAGTATTTT.

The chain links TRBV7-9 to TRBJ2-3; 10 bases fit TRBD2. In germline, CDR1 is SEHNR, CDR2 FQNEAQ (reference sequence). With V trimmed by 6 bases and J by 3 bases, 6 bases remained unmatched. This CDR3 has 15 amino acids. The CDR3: CASSDRAGGTDTQYF. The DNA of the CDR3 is TGTGCCAGCAGTGATAGAGCGGGAGGGACAGATACGCAGTATTTT.

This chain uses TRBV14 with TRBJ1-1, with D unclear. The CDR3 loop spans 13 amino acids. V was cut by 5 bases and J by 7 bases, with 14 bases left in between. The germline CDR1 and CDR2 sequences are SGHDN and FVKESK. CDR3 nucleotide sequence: TGTGCCAGCAGCGCCACACTTGGGGTTGAAGCTTTCTTT. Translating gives CASSATLGVEAFF. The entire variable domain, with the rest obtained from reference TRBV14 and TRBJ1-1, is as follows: EAGVTQFPSHSVIEKGQTVTLRCDPISGHDNLYWYRRVMGKEIKFLLHFVKESKQDESGMPNNRFLAERTGGTYSTLKVQPAELEDSGVYFCASSATLGVEAFFGQGTRLTVV.

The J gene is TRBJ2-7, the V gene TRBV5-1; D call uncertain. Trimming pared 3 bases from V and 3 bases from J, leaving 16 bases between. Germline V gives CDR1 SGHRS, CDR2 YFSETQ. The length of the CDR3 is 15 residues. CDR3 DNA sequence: TGCGCCAGCAGCTGGACGTTTGAGGACCGCTACGAGCAGTACTTC. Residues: CASSWTFEDRYEQYF.

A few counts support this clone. The CDR3 loop is CASSIVPGADQPQHF. The CDR3, as DNA: TGTGCCAGTAGTATAGTTCCGGGGGCGGATCAGCCCCAGCATTTT. The chain recombines TRBV19 with TRBJ1-5; maybe TRBD1 (6 bases). The CDR3 consists of 15 residues. The V end lost 1 base, the J end lost 5 bases, and 12 bases lay between the germline ends. CDR1 is LNHDA and CDR2 is SQIVND in the germline V gene (reference sequence).

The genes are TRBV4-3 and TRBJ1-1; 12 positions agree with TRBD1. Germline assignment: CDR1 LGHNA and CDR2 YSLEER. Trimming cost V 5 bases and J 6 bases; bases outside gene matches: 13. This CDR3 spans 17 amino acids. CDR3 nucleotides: TGCGCCAGCAGCACACGTCCCGGGACAGGGGGCGTCGCTGAAGCTTTCTTT. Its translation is CASSTRPGTGGVAEAFF.

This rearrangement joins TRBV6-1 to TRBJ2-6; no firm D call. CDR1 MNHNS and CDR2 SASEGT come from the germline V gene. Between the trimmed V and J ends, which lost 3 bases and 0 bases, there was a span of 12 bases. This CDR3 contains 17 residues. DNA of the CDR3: TGTGCCAGCAGTGAGAGAATCCTATCCTCTGGGGCCAACGTCCTGACTTTC. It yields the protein CASSERILSSGANVLTF.